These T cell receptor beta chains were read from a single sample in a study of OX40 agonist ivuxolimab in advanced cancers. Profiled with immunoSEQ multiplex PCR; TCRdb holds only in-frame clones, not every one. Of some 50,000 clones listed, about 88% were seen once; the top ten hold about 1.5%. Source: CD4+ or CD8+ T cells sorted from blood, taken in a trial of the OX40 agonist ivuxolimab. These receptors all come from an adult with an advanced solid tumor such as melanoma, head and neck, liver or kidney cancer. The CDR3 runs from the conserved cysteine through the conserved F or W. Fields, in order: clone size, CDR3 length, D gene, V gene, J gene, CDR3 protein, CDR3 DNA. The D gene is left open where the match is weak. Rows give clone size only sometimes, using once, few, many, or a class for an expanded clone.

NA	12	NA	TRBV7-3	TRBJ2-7	CASKQGSYEQYF	TGTGCCAGCAAGCAGGGGTCCTACGAGCAGTACTTC
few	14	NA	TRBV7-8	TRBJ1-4	CASSPRQAGEKLFF	TGTGCCAGCAGCCCCCGACAGGCGGGGGAAAAACTGTTTTTT
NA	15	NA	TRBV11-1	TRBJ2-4	CASSLGESGGHIQYF	TGTGCCAGCAGCTTAGGGGAGTCGGGGGGCCACATTCAGTACTTC
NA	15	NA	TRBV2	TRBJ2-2	CASTGTAGGTGELFF	TGTGCCAGCACGGGGACCGCCGGGGGAACCGGGGAGCTGTTTTTT
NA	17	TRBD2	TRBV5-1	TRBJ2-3	CASSLGGGSVLTDTQYF	TGCGCCAGCAGCTTGGGGGGCGGGAGCGTCCTCACAGATACGCAGTATTTT
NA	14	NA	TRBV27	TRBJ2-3	CASTTSHITDTQYF	TGTGCCAGCACGACTAGTCATATCACAGATACGCAGTATTTT
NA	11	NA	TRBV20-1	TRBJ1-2	CSAEGRDGYTF	TGCAGTGCCGAAGGGAGGGATGGCTACACCTTC
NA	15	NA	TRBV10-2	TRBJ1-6	CASSESSARNSPLHF	TGCGCCAGCAGTGAGTCGTCGGCCCGTAATTCACCCCTCCACTTT
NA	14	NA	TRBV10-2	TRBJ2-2	CASSPTANTGELFF	TGCGCCAGCAGCCCGACAGCGAACACCGGGGAGCTGTTTTTT
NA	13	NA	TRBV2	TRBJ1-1	CASSLGGSTEAFF	TGTGCCAGCAGTTTGGGTGGCAGCACTGAAGCTTTCTTT
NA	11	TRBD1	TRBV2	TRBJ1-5	CASRGQGWTHF	TGTGCCAGCAGGGGACAGGGGTGGACGCATTTT
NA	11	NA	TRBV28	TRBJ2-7	CASSSPYEQYF	TGTGCCAGCAGCTCCCCATACGAGCAGTACTTC
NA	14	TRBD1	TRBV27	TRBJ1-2	CASSPPDRSNGYTF	TGTGCCAGCAGCCCCCCGGACAGGTCTAACGGCTACACCTTC
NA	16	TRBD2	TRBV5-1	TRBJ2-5	CASSGNRGGPEETQYF	TGCGCCAGCAGCGGGAACCGGGGGGGGCCTGAAGAGACCCAGTACTTC
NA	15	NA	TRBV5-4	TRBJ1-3	CASSFTPLSGNTIYF	TGTGCCAGCAGCTTTACCCCCCTCTCTGGAAACACCATATATTTT
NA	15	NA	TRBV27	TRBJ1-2	CASSLLGSHGHGYTF	TGTGCCAGCAGTTTATTAGGCAGCCACGGGCATGGCTACACCTTC
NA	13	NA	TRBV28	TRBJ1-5	CASSLDSNQPQHF	TGTGCCAGCAGTTTGGATAGCAATCAGCCCCAGCATTTT
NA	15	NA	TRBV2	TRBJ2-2	CASRAAVLNTGELFF	TGTGCCAGCAGGGCCGCTGTTCTAAACACCGGGGAGCTGTTTTTT
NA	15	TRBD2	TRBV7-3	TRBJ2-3	CASSLQAGGLDTQYF	TGTGCCAGCAGCTTACAAGCGGGGGGGCTTGATACGCAGTATTTT
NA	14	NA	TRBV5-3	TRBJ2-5	CARGPRPFQETQYF	TGTGCCAGAGGCCCTCGCCCCTTCCAAGAGACCCAGTACTTC
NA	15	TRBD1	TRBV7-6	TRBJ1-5	CASSATGGGNQPQHF	TGTGCCAGCAGCGCAACAGGGGGCGGAAATCAGCCCCAGCATTTT
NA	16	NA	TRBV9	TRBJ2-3	CASSAHYRGGPDTQYF	TGTGCCAGCAGCGCCCACTACAGGGGAGGGCCAGATACGCAGTATTTT
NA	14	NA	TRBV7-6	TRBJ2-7	CASSRRVESYEQYF	TGTGCCAGCAGCCGCAGGGTGGAGTCCTACGAGCAGTACTTC
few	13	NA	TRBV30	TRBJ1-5	CAWSGGSSQPQHF	TGTGCCTGGAGCGGGGGAAGTAGCCAGCCCCAGCATTTT
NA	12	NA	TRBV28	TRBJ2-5	CASSFRRKTQYF	TGTGCCAGCAGTTTTCGCCGGAAGACCCAGTACTTC
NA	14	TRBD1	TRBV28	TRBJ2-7	CANSPGQRSYEQYF	TGTGCCAATTCTCCGGGACAGCGATCCTACGAGCAGTACTTC
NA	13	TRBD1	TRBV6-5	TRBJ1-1	CASRRTGGTEAFF	TGTGCCAGCAGAAGGACAGGGGGGACTGAAGCTTTCTTT
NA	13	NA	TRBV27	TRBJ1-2	CASRSFGGHGYTF	TGTGCCAGCAGATCCTTCGGTGGACATGGCTACACCTTC
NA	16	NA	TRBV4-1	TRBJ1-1	CASSQRPGRENTEAFF	TGCGCCAGCAGCCAACGTCCGGGACGGGAGAACACTGAAGCTTTCTTT
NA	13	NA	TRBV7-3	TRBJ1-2	CASSNAQDYGYTF	TGTGCCAGCAGCAACGCACAGGACTATGGCTACACCTTC
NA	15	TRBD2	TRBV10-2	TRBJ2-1	CASRTSGGASNEQFF	TGCGCCAGCAGGACTAGCGGGGGGGCCAGTAATGAGCAGTTCTTC
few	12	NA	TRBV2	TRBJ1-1	CASSERNTEAFF	TGTGCCAGCAGTGAACGGAACACTGAAGCTTTCTTT
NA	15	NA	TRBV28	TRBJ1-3	CASSSWTTTGNTIYF	TGTGCCAGCAGTTCCTGGACAACGACTGGAAACACCATATATTTT